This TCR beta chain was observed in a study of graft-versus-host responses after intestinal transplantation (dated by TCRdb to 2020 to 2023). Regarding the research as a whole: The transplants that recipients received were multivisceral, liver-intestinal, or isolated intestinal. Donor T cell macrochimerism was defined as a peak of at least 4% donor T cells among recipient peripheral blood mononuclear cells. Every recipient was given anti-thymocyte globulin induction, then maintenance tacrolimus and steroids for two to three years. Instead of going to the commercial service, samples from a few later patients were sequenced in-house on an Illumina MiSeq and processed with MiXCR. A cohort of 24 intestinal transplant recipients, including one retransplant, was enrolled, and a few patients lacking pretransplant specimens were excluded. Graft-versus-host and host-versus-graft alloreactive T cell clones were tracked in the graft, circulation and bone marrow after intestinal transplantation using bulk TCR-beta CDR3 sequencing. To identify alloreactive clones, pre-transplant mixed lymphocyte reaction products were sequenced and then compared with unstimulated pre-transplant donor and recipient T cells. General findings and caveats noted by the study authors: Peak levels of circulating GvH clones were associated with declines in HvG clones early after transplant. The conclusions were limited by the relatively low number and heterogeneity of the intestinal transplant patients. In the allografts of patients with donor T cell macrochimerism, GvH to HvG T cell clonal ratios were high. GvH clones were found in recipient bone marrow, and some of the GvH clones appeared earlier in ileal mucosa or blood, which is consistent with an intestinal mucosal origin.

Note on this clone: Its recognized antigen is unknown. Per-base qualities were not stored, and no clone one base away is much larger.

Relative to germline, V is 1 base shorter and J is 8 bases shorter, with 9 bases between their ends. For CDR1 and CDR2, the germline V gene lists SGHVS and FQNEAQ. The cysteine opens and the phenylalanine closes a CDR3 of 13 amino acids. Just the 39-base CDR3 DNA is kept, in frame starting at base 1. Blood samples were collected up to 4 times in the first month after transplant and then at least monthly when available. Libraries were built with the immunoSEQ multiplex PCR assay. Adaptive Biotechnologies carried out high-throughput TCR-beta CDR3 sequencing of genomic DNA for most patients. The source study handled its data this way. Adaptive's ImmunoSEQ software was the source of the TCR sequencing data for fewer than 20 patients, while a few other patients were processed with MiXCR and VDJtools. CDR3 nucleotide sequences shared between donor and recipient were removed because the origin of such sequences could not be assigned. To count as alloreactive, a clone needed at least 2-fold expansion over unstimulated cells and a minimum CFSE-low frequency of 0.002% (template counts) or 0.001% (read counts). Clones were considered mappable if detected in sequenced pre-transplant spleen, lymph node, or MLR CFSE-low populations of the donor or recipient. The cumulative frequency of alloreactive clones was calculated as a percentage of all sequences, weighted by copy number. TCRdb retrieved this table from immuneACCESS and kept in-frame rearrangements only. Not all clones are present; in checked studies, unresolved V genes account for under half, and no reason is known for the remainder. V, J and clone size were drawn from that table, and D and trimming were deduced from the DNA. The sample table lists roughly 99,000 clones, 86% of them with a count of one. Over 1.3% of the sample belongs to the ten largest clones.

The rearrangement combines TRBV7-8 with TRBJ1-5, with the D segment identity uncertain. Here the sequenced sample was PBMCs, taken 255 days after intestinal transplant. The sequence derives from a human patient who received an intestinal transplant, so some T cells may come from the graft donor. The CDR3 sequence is CASSLEDVEPQHF. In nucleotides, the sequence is TGTGCCAGCAGCTTAGAGGACGTGGAGCCCCAGCATTTT.